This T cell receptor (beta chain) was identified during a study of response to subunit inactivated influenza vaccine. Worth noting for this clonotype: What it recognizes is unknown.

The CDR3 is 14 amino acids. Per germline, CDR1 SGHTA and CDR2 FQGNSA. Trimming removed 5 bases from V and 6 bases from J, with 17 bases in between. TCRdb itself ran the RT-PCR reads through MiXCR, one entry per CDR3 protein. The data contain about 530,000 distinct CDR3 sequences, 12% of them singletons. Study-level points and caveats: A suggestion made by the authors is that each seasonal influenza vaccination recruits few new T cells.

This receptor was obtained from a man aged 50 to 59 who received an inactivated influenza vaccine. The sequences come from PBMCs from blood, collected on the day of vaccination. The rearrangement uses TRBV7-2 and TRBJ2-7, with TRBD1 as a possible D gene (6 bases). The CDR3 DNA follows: TGTGCCAGCAGCATGGTCACAGGGAAAAGCGAGCAGTACTTC. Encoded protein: CASSMVTGKSEQYF.